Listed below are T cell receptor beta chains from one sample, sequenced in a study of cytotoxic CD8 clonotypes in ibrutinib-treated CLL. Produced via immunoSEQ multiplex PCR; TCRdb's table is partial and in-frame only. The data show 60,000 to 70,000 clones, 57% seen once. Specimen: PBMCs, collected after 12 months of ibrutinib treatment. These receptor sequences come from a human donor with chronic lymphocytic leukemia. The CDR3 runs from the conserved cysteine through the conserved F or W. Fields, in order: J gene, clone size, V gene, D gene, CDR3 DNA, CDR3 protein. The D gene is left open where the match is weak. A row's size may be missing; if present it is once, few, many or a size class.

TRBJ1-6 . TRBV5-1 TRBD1 TGCGCCAGCAGACCCGACAGGGCCAATTCACCCCTCCACTTT CASRPDRANSPLHF
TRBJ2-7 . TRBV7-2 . TGTGCCAGCAGCTCCTCGACTAGACGAGCCGAGCAGTACTTC CASSSSTRRAEQYF
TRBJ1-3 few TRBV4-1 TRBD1 TGCGCCAGCAGCCAAGACTTTGGACAGGGGGCTTACACCATATATTTT CASSQDFGQGAYTIYF
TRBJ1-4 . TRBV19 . TGTGCCAGTAGTCCAGACAGATGGGGTGAAAAACTGTTTTTT CASSPDRWGEKLFF
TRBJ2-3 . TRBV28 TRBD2 TGTGCCAGCAGTCTTACGGGCGTTAGCGGGTTAAGCACAGATACGCAGTATTTT CASSLTGVSGLSTDTQYF
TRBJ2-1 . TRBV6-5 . TGTGCCAGCACCCACGAAAACAGGATAAATGAGCAGTTCTTC CASTHENRINEQFF
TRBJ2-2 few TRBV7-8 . TGTGCCAGCAGCTACGGTTGGGGTAACACCGGGGAGCTGTTTTTT CASSYGWGNTGELFF
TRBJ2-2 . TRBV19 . TGTGCCAGTAGTATATTTTCAGGGTTCACCGGGGAGCTGTTTTTT CASSIFSGFTGELFF
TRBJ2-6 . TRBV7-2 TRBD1 TGTGCCAGCAGCTGGGGACAGGGGAGGTCTGGGGCCAACGTCCTGACTTTC CASSWGQGRSGANVLTF
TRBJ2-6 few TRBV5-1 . TGCGCCAGCAGTCCCTCTCGCGTCCCAGGGCGCGGGGCCAACGTCCTGACTTTC CASSPSRVPGRGANVLTF
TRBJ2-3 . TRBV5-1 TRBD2 TGCGCCAGCAGCTTGGTGCTAGCGGGAAGCACAGATACGCAGTATTTT CASSLVLAGSTDTQYF
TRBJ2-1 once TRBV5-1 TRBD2 TGCGCCAGCAGCTTGGTAGGGGGGACTAGCGGGAATGAGCAGTTCTTC CASSLVGGTSGNEQFF
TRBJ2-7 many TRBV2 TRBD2 TGTGCCAGCAGCCCCCTCGCCAGGGACTATTCCGAGCAGTACTTC CASSPLARDYSEQYF
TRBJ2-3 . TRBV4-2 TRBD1 TGTGCCAGCAGCCGCAACCGGGGACAGGGGGCCGCAGATACGCAGTATTTT CASSRNRGQGAADTQYF
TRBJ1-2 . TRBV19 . TGTGCCAGTAGAGACAGATTATATGGCTACACCTTC CASRDRLYGYTF
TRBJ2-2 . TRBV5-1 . TGCGCCAGCGGCAGGGTTAACACCGGGGAGCTGTTTTTT CASGRVNTGELFF